This TCR beta chain was identified during a study of blood T cell repertoires in COVID-19. In the study overall: The study drew acute and convalescent COVID-19 samples from the United States, Italy and Spain. The cDNA or gDNA used as material had been derived from T cells, B-cell-depleted T cells, or PBMCs.

In the original workflow: Reference gene primer amplification yielded estimated nucleated cell counts. Repertoires were generated with immunoSEQ multiplex PCR, while TCRdb's copy carries only in-frame clones and drops some. That table furnishes V, J and clone size, whereas the DNA furnished D and trimming. The sample consists of approximately 220,000 clones, around 84% of them appearing once. This clone occurred once. V was shortened by 0 bases and J by 4 bases, with 6 bases between the two germline ends. The CDR3 contains 14 residues. The V gene's germline CDR1 is KGHDR and CDR2 SFDVKD. The TCR sequence derives from a man aged 50 to 60 who had recovered from COVID-19. Sequencing was performed on peripheral blood. The chain combines TRBV24-1 with TRBJ1-5; D gene uncertain. Written as DNA, the CDR3 is TGTGCCACCAGTGATTTGAACAGAAATCAGCCCCAGCATTTT. Translating it yields CATSDLNRNQPQHF.